Described below is a single TCR beta chain sequence and its context. The sample comes from a study of cytomegalovirus exposure and HLA in healthy donors. The CDR3 is 15 residues long. The V and J ends lost 5 bases and 3 bases respectively, with 17 bases between them. Germline loops: CDR1 MNHEY, CDR2 SMNVEV (reference sequence). The PCR was carried out with 60 Vbeta primers and 13 Jbeta primers. Only in-frame clones appear in the TCRdb table, and some are missing; sequencing was by immunoSEQ multiplex PCR. Of about 97,000 clones in the sample, roughly 73% were seen once. Sequenced: PBMCs. The rearrangement uses TRBV27 and TRBJ2-7; possibly TRBD1 for D (6 bases). The clonotype comes from a man aged 35-49 years in good health and CMV-seronegative. The CDR3 nucleotides read TGTGCCAGCAGTCCCCGGCCAGGGGCAGGCTACGAGCAGTACTTC. Translating gives CASSPRPGAGYEQYF.